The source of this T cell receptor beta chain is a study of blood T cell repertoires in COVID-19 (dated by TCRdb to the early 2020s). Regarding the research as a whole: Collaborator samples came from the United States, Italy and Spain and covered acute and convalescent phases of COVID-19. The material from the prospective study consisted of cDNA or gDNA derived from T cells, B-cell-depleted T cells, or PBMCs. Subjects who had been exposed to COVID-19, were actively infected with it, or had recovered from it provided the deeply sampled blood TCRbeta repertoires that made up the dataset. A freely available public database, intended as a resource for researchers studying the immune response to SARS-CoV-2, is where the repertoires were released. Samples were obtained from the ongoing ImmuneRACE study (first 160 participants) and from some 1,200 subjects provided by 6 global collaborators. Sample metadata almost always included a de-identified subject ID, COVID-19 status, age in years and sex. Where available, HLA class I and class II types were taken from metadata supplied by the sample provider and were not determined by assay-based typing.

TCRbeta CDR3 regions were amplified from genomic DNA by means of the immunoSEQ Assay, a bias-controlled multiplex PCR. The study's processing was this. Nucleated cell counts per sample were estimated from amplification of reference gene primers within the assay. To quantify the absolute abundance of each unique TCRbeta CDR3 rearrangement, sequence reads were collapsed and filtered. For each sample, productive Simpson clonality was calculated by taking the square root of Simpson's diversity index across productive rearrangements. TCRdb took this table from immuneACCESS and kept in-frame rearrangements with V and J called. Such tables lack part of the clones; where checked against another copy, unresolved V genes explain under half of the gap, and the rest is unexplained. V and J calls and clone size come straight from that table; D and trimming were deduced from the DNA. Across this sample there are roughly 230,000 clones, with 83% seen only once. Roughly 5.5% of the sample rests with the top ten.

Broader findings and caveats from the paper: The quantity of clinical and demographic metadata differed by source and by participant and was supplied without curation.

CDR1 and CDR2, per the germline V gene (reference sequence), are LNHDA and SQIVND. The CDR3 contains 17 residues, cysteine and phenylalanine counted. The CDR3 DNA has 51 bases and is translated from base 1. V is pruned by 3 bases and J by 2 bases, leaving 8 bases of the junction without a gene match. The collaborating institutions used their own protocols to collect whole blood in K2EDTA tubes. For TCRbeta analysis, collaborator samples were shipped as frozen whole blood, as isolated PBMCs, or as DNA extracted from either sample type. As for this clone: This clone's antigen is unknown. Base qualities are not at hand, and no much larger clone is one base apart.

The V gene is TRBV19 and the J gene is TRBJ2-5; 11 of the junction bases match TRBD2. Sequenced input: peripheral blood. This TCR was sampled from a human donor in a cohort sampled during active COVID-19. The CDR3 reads CASSIELAGGYQETQYF. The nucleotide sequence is TGTGCCAGTAGTATCGAGCTAGCGGGGGGATATCAAGAGACCCAGTACTTC. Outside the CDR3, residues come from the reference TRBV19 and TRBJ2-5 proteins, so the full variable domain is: DGGITQSPKYLFRKEGQNVTLSCEQNLNHDAMYWYRQDPGQGLRLIYYSQIVNDFQKGDIAEGYSVSREKKESFPLTVTSAQKNPTAFYLCASSIELAGGYQETQYFGPGTRLLVL.